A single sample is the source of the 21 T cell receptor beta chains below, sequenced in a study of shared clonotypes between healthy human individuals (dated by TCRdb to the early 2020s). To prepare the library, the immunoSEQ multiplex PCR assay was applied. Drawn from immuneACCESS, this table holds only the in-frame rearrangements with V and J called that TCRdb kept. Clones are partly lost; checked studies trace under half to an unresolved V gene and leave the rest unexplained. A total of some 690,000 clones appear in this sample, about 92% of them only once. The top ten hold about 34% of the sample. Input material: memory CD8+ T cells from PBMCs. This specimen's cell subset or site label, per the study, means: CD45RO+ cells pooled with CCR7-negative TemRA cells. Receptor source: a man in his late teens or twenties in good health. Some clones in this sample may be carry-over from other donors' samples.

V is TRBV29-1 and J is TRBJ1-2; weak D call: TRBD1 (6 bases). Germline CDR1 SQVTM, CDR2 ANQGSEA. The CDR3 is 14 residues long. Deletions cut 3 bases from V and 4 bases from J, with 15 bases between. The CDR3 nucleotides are TGCAGCGTTGAGTCGGGACAAGACTTCTATGGCTACACCTTC. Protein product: CSVESGQDFYGYTF.

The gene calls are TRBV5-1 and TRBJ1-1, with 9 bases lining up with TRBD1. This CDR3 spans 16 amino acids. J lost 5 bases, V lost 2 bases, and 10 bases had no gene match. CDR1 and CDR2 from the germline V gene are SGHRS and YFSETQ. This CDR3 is CASSFPGTGYSTEAFF. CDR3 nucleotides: TGCGCCAGCAGCTTCCCCGGGACAGGGTACAGTACTGAAGCTTTCTTT.

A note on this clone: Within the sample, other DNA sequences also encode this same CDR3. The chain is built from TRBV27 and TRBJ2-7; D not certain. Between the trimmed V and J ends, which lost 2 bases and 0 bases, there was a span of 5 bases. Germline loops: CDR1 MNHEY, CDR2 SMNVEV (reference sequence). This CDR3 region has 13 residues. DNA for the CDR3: TGTGCCAGCAGTTTACTTCCCTCCTACGAGCAGTACTTC. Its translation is CASSLLPSYEQYF.

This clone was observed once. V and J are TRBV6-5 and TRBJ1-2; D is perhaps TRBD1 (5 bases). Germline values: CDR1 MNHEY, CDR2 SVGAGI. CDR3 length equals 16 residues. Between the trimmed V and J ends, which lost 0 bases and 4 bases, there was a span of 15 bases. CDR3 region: CASSYSGQGPIYGYTF. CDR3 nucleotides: TGTGCCAGCAGTTACTCGGGGCAGGGCCCAATCTATGGCTACACCTTC.

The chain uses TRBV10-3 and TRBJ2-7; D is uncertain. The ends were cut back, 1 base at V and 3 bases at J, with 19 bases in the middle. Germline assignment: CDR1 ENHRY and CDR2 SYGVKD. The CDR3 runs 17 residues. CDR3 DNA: TGTGCCATCAGTGAGTGGTTTTTTAGGTACTCATACTACGAGCAGTACTTC. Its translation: CAISEWFFRYSYYEQYF.

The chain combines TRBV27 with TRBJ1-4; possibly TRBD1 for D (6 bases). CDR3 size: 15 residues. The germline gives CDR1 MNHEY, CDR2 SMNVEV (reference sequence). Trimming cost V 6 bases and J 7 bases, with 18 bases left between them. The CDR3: CASRPSQGGFEKLFF. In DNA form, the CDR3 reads TGTGCCAGCAGGCCATCACAGGGAGGTTTTGAAAAACTGTTTTTT.

As DNA, the CDR3 is TGTGCCTGGAGTGTACTGGGACAGGGGGTTGTTTGGAACACTGAAGCTTTCTTT. This gives the protein CAWSVLGQGVVWNTEAFF. V usage is TRBV30 and J usage is TRBJ1-1; TRBD1 matches at 11 bases. V shed 0 bases and J 1 base; nucleotides not matched to a gene: 10. The CDR3 runs to 18 residues. Per the germline V gene, CDR1 is GTSNPN and CDR2 is SVGIG (reference sequence).

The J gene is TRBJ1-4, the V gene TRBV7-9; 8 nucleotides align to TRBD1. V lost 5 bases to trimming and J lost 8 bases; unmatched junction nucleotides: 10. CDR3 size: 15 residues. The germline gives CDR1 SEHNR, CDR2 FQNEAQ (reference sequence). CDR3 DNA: TGTGCCAGCAGCATTCCGACAGGGGCTACAGAAAAACTGTTTTTT. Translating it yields CASSIPTGATEKLFF.

CDR3 protein: CASSFNMGEQYF. The CDR3, as DNA: TGTGCCAGCAGTTTTAACATGGGCGAGCAGTACTTC. This chain links TRBV27 with TRBJ2-7, with no clear D. Germline-derived CDR1 and CDR2 are MNHEY and SMNVEV (reference sequence). Trimming removed 3 bases at V and 6 bases at J, with 9 bases between. The CDR3 runs to 12 residues.

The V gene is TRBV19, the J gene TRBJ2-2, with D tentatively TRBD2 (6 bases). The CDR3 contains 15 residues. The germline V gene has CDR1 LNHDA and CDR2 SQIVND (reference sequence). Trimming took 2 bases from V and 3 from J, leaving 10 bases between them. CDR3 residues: CASSISGDDTGELFF. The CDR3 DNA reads TGTGCCAGTAGTATATCGGGGGACGACACCGGGGAGCTGTTTTTT.

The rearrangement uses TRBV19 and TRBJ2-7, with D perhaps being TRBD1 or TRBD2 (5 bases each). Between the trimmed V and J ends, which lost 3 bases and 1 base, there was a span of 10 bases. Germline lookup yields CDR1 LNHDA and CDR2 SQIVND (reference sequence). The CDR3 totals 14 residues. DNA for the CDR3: TGTGCCAGTAGTATGGTGGGGGTATCCTACGAGCAGTACTTC. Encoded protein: CASSMVGVSYEQYF. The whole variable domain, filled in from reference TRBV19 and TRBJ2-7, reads DGGITQSPKYLFRKEGQNVTLSCEQNLNHDAMYWYRQDPGQGLRLIYYSQIVNDFQKGDIAEGYSVSREKKESFPLTVTSAQKNPTAFYLCASSMVGVSYEQYFGPGTRLTVT.

This CDR3 is CASSTRPGWRDTGELFF. The CDR3, as DNA: TGCGCCAGCAGCACGAGACCAGGGTGGCGGGACACCGGGGAGCTGTTTTTT. The rearrangement joins TRBV5-1 to TRBJ2-2; D might be TRBD1 or TRBD2, each matching 5 bases. This CDR3 spans 17 amino acids. Germline lookup yields CDR1 SGHRS and CDR2 YFSETQ. Trimming removed 4 bases at V and 3 bases at J, with 19 bases between.

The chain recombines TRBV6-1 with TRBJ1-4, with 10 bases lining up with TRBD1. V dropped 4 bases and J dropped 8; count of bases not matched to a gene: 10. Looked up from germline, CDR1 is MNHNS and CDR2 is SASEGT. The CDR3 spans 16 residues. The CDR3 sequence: CASSGGTGVQREKLFF. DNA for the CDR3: TGTGCCAGCAGTGGGGGGACAGGGGTACAAAGGGAAAAACTGTTTTTT.

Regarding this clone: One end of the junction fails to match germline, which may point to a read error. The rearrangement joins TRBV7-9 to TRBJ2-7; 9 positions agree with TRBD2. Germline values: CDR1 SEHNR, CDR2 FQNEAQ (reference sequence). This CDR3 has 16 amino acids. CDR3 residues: CASSQGASGNRYEQYF. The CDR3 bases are TGCGCCAGCAGCCAAGGGGCTAGCGGGAATCGGTACGAGCAGTACTTC.

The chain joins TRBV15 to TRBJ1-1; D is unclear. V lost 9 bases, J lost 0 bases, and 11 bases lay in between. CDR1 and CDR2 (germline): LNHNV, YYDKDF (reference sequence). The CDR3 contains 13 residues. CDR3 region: CATTQYMNTEAFF. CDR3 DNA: TGTGCCACAACCCAATACATGAACACTGAAGCTTTCTTT. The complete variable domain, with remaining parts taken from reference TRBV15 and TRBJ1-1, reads DAMVIQNPRYQVTQFGKPVTLSCSQTLNHNVMYWYQQKSSQAPKLLFHYYDKDFNNEADTPDNFQSRRPNTSFCFLDIRSPGLGDTAMYLCATTQYMNTEAFFGQGTRLTVV.

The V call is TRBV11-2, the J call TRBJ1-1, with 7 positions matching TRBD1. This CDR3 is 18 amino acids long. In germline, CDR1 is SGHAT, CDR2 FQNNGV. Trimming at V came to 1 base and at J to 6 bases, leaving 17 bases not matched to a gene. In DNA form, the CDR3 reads TGTGCCAGCAGCTTAGCCACAGGGGTCGGCCGCCCGAGCTCTGAAGCTTTCTTT. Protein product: CASSLATGVGRPSSEAFF.

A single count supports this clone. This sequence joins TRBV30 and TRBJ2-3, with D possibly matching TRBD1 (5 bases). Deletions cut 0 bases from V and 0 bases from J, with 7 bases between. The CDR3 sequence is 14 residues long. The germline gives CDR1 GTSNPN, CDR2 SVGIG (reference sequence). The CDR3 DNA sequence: TGTGCCTGGAGTGTAGGACACAGCACAGATACGCAGTATTTT. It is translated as CAWSVGHSTDTQYF.

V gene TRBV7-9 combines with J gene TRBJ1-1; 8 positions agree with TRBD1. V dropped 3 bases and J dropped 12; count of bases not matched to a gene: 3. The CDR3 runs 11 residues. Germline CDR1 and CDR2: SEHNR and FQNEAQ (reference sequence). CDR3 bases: TGTGCCAGCAGCTTGGACAGGGAACCTTTCTTT. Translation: CASSLDREPFF.

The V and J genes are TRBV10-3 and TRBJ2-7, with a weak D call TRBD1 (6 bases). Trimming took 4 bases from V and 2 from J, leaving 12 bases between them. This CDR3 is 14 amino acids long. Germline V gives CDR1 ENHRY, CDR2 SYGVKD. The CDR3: CAISAQQGPYEQYF. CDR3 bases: TGTGCCATCAGTGCCCAACAGGGACCCTACGAGCAGTACTTC.

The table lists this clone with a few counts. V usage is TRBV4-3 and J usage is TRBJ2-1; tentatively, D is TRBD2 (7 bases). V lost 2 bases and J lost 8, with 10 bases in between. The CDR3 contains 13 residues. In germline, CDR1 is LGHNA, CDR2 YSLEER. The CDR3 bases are TGCGCCAGCAGCCAAAGGGGGGGGGATGAGCAGTTCTTC. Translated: CASSQRGGDEQFF.

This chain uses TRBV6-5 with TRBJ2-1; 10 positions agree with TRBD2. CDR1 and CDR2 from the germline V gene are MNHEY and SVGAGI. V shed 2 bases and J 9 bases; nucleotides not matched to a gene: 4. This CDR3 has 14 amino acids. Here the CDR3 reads CASSYLAGASEQFF. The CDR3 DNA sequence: TGTGCCAGCAGTTACCTAGCGGGAGCATCTGAGCAGTTCTTC.